This is a list of T cell receptor beta chains from one sample in a study of CD8 T cells in Susac syndrome. TCRdb re-called the immunoSEQ multiplex PCR reads with MiXCR, one entry per CDR3 protein. Among under 90,000 distinct CDR3 sequences, approximately 95% were seen once, and the ten largest hold under 0.6%. Input material: CD8+ T cells from PBMCs. These TCRs come from a human donor with Susac syndrome. The CDR3 runs from the conserved cysteine through the conserved F or W. D genes are given only for firm matches. The size entry is marked missing in some rows and otherwise reads once, few, many or a size class.

j_call,clone_size,d_call,v_call,cdr3_nt,cdr3_aa
TRBJ2-1,NA,NA,TRBV20-1,TGCAGTGCTAGAGGGGTTATATACAATGAGCAGTTCTTC,CSARGVIYNEQFF
TRBJ2-7,NA,TRBD1,TRBV20-1,TGCAGTGCAAAGACAGGGCCGGGTTCTTACGAGCAGTACTTC,CSAKTGPGSYEQYF
TRBJ2-5,NA,TRBD2,TRBV2,TGTGCCAGCAGTACGAGCGGGAGGGCCGTGGAGACCCAGTACTTC,CASSTSGRAVETQYF
TRBJ1-2,NA,NA,TRBV4-1,TGCGCCAGCAGCCCCCTAGCGGGGCAGGATGGCTACACCTTC,CASSPLAGQDGYTF
TRBJ1-5,NA,NA,TRBV12-3/TRBV12-4,TGTGCCAGCAGTTTGGTTCGTCAGCCCCAGCATTTT,CASSLVRQPQHF
TRBJ2-5,NA,NA,TRBV27,TGTGCCAGCAGTTTCTCCGGGACACTCCGGGGCGAGACCCAGTACTTC,CASSFSGTLRGETQYF
TRBJ1-1,NA,NA,TRBV12-3/TRBV12-4,TGTGCCAGCAGTTTATATAACCTCAACACTGAAGCTTTCTTT,CASSLYNLNTEAFF
TRBJ2-3,NA,NA,TRBV9,TGTGCCAGCAGCGTAGTTTTGTTTGATACGCAGTATTTT,CASSVVLFDTQYF
TRBJ2-7,NA,TRBD1,TRBV12-3/TRBV12-4,TGTGCCAGCAGTAACCGGGACAGGGCTCTCGAGCAGTACTTC,CASSNRDRALEQYF
TRBJ2-5,NA,TRBD2,TRBV2,TGTGCCAGCAGTGACCCTAGCGGGAAAGAGACCCAGTACTTC,CASSDPSGKETQYF
TRBJ2-7,NA,NA,TRBV27,TGTGCCAGCGCAAGCTCCTACGAGCAGTACTTC,CASASSYEQYF
TRBJ1-2,NA,NA,TRBV9,TGTGCCAGCAGCGCTTTTAACTATGGCTACACCTTC,CASSAFNYGYTF
TRBJ2-7,once,NA,TRBV27,TGTGCCAGCAAGACAGGTCCGGACGAGCAGTACTTC,CASKTGPDEQYF
TRBJ2-7,NA,NA,TRBV7-9,TGTGCCAGCAGCCCCACATACGAGCAGTACTTC,CASSPTYEQYF
TRBJ2-7,NA,NA,TRBV29-1,TGCAGCGTTGGATTGGCAAAGGGGCTCTACGAGCAGTACTTC,CSVGLAKGLYEQYF